This passage covers 27 T cell receptor beta chains from one sample sequenced in a study of post-analysis software for immune sequencing data (dated by TCRdb to about 2015). Paper-wide results and their limitations: Significantly higher frequencies in patients than in controls were found for roughly five TRBV segments, including TRBV5-6, TRBV5-1 and TRBV20-1.

Library preparation used PCR. These reads were obtained on an Illumina HiSeq 2500. To reduce PCR and sequencing biases, unique molecular identifiers were built into the TCR beta cDNA libraries. TCRdb's own reprocessing of the public reads used fastp at Q25 and MiXCR and kept productive beta chains. A single entry per CDR3 protein holds the most common genes and DNA from its merged rows. The sample yields roughly 870,000 distinct CDR3 sequences; about 53% were counted once. Jointly, the top ten make up around 4.5% of the sample. Their recognized antigens are unknown. Sequencing used blood. All receptors come from a girl between 10 and 17 years old with multiple sclerosis.

There are a few counts of this clonotype. The chain carries TRBV7-9 and TRBJ2-3, with 8 bases lining up with TRBD2. This CDR3 is 15 amino acids long. Trimming took 3 bases from V and 1 from J; bases not matched to a gene: 3. CDR1 is SEHNR, CDR2 FQNEAQ, per germline (reference sequence). The CDR3 DNA follows: TGTGCCAGCAGCTTTCTAGCGGGCCGCACAGATACGCAGTATTTT. It yields the protein CASSFLAGRTDTQYF. The variable domain in full, with the rest retrieved from reference TRBV7-9 and TRBJ2-3, is DTGVSQNPRHKITKRGQNVTFRCDPISEHNRLYWYRQTLGQGPEFLTYFQNEAQLEKSRLLSDRFSAERPKGSFSTLEIQRTEQGDSAMYLCASSFLAGRTDTQYFGPGTRLTVL.

The chain is built from TRBV5-1 and TRBJ2-5, with unresolved D. The germline V gene has CDR1 SGHRS and CDR2 YFSETQ. Trimming shortened V by 8 bases and J by 2 bases, and 19 bases separated the two germline ends. The CDR3 has 15 amino acids. The CDR3 sequence is CASQGSGRPQETQYF. The CDR3 DNA reads as TGCGCCAGTCAAGGGTCAGGACGGCCTCAAGAGACCCAGTACTTC. Filled out from reference TRBV5-1 and TRBJ2-5, the complete variable domain reads KAGVTQTPRYLIKTRGQQVTLSCSPISGHRSVSWYQQTPGQGLQFLFEYFSETQRNKGNFPGRFSGRQFSNSRSEMNVSTLELGDSALYLCASQGSGRPQETQYFGPGTRLLVL.

The chain combines TRBV4-1 with TRBJ2-7, with D tentatively TRBD1 or TRBD2 (5 bases each). Deletions cut 0 bases from V and 0 bases from J, with 12 bases between. The CDR3 is made up of 16 amino acids. Germline CDR1 and CDR2: MGHRA and YSYEKL. CDR3 sequence (DNA): TGCGCCAGCAGCCAAGAGAGAGGGGCGAGCTCCTACGAGCAGTACTTC. It encodes CASSQERGASSYEQYF.

V usage is TRBV27 and J usage is TRBJ2-7, with D perhaps matching TRBD2 (7 bases). V lost 6 bases, J lost 2 bases, and 23 bases lay in between. The germline V gene encodes CDR1 MNHEY and CDR2 SMNVEV (reference sequence). This CDR3 has 17 amino acids. DNA of the CDR3: TGTGCCAGCAGCCGCGCGGGGGCGGGGTCCCTCACCTACGAGCAGTACTTC. It encodes CASSRAGAGSLTYEQYF.

The CDR3 bases are TGTGCCATCAGTGAGCCCGCCGGGACAGGGGGTTATGGCTACACCTTC. It encodes CAISEPAGTGGYGYTF. V and J are TRBV10-3 and TRBJ1-2, with 11 bases identical to TRBD1. The CDR3 covers 16 residues. J gave up 5 bases and V 2 bases, and 7 bases lay outside the gene matches. Germline V gene data show CDR1 as ENHRY and CDR2 as SYGVKD.

The chain has TRBV5-1 and TRBJ2-7; 8 bases align to TRBD1. The germline CDR1 and CDR2 sequences are SGHRS and YFSETQ. The CDR3 covers 14 residues. J was trimmed by 3 bases and V by 0 bases; bases with no gene match: 2. The CDR3: CASSLDGQGYEQYF. CDR3 nucleotide sequence: TGCGCCAGCAGCTTGGACGGACAGGGCTACGAGCAGTACTTC.

The V and J genes are TRBV5-1 and TRBJ2-1; 9 bases map to TRBD2. The CDR3 has 19 amino acids. Germline lookup yields CDR1 SGHRS and CDR2 YFSETQ. The V gene end was trimmed by 5 bases and the J gene end by 4 bases; junction bases not matched to a gene: 19. The CDR3 bases are TGCGCCAGCAGGTTGCGATACCCCGCTAGCGGGATTAGATACAATGAGCAGTTCTTC. This gives the protein CASRLRYPASGIRYNEQFF.

This clonotype appeared a few times. The gene calls are TRBV15 and TRBJ2-5; 11 nucleotides agree with TRBD1. Germline V gene lookup returns CDR1 LNHNV and CDR2 YYDKDF (reference sequence). V dropped 2 bases and J dropped 2; count of bases not matched to a gene: 10. This CDR3 is built from 18 residues. This CDR3 is CATSRLSPRDRGQETQYF. DNA of the CDR3: TGTGCCACCAGCAGATTAAGCCCGCGGGACAGGGGGCAAGAGACCCAGTACTTC. Filled out from reference TRBV15 and TRBJ2-5, the complete variable domain reads DAMVIQNPRYQVTQFGKPVTLSCSQTLNHNVMYWYQQKSSQAPKLLFHYYDKDFNNEADTPDNFQSRRPNTSFCFLDIRSPGLGDTAMYLCATSRLSPRDRGQETQYFGPGTRLLVL.

The chain is built from TRBV20-1 and TRBJ1-5, with D possibly matching TRBD1 (6 bases). CDR1 is DFQATT and CDR2 is SNEGSKA in the germline V gene (reference sequence). This CDR3 contains 15 residues. Trimming cost V 3 bases and J 1 base, with 13 bases left between them. The CDR3 protein is CSARGGGGSNQPQHF. The CDR3 DNA is TGCAGTGCTAGGGGGGGCGGGGGGAGCAATCAGCCCCAGCATTTT.

This clonotype has only a few counts. The rearrangement uses TRBV27 and TRBJ2-7; 7 nucleotides line up with TRBD1. The CDR3 has 17 residues. J was trimmed by 4 bases and V by 5 bases; bases with no gene match: 17. Germline V gene sequence: CDR1 MNHEY, CDR2 SMNVEV (reference sequence). The CDR3 region has the DNA TGTGCCAGCAGTCCACTCCAGACGACAGGGATCCCTTACGAGCAGTACTTC. This translates into CASSPLQTTGIPYEQYF.

The J gene is TRBJ2-1, the V gene TRBV10-3, with 12 bases fitting TRBD2. The trim removed 8 bases at V and 0 bases at J, leaving 5 bases unmatched. The CDR3 spans 16 residues. CDR1 ENHRY and CDR2 SYGVKD come from the germline V gene. CDR3 loop: CAIGGLAGSSYNEQFF. In DNA form, the CDR3 reads TGTGCCATCGGGGGACTAGCGGGTAGCTCCTACAATGAGCAGTTCTTC.

The rearrangement links TRBV6-2 or TRBV6-3 to TRBJ2-3; TRBD2 might be the D (5 bases). The germline V gene has CDR1 MNHEY and CDR2 SVGEGT. The CDR3 runs to 19 residues. V dropped 5 bases and J dropped 2 bases, with 26 bases sitting between them. The CDR3: CASSRQPSGVGGNTDTQYF. DNA for the CDR3: TGTGCCAGCAGTCGCCAGCCGTCCGGGGTGGGCGGAAACACAGATACGCAGTATTTT.

The rearrangement joins TRBV5-6 to TRBJ2-3; a possible D gene is TRBD2 (5 bases). The CDR3 runs to 13 residues. Trimming removed 5 bases from V and 9 bases from J, with 16 bases in between. Germline V gene sequence: CDR1 SGHDT, CDR2 YYEEEE. This chain's CDR3 is CASRSERSGTQYF. The CDR3 nucleotides read TGTGCCAGCAGGTCCGAGCGGTCCGGGACGCAGTATTTT.

This rearrangement joins TRBV20-1 to TRBJ1-2, with a weak D call TRBD1 (5 bases). This CDR3 region has 16 residues. CDR1 is DFQATT, CDR2 SNEGSKA, per germline (reference sequence). Trimming removed 0 bases from V and 0 bases from J, with 14 bases in between. Written as DNA, the CDR3 is TGCAGTGCTAGAGATCCGGGGGAAGGGTCTAACTATGGCTACACCTTC. It yields the protein CSARDPGEGSNYGYTF.

The chain carries TRBV29-1 and TRBJ1-1; no definite D call. The CDR3 extends over 15 amino acids. V dropped 0 bases and J dropped 1 base, with 12 bases sitting between them. Germline lookup yields CDR1 SQVTM and CDR2 ANQGSEA. Written as DNA, the CDR3 is TGCAGCGTTGAAGATCGTGGAGGCCCGAACACTGAAGCTTTCTTT. This codes for CSVEDRGGPNTEAFF.

The chain couples TRBV6-4 to TRBJ2-7; 10 bases match TRBD2. This CDR3 contains 16 residues. Trimming removed 4 bases from V and 2 bases from J; junction bases left unmatched: 8. Germline V lookup: CDR1 MRHNA, CDR2 SNTAGT. CDR3 in amino acids: CASSGTSGVITYEQYF. The CDR3 nucleotides read TGTGCCAGCAGTGGAACTAGCGGGGTGATTACCTACGAGCAGTACTTC.

This clonotype has a handful of counts. This chain links TRBV9 with TRBJ1-1; D call uncertain. V was cut by 0 bases and J by 4 bases, with 10 bases left in between. CDR1 is SGDLS, CDR2 YYNGEE, per germline. The CDR3 runs to 14 residues. The CDR3 bases are TGTGCCAGCAGCGTAGACCTCGGAGTCACTGAAGCTTTCTTT. Its translation is CASSVDLGVTEAFF.

The V and J genes are TRBV5-1 and TRBJ1-2; 9 nucleotides line up with TRBD1. Germline-derived CDR1 and CDR2 are SGHRS and YFSETQ. The CDR3 is made up of 15 amino acids. The V and J ends lost 3 bases and 8 bases, in that order; junction bases with no gene match: 11. The CDR3 reads CASSSAQDRGDGYTF. In DNA form, the CDR3 reads TGCGCCAGCAGCTCGGCTCAGGACAGGGGTGACGGCTACACCTTC.

In this sample, this clonotype turned up a few times. The chain is built from TRBV6-5 and TRBJ2-7; perhaps TRBD1 as D (5 bases). The DNA end favors TRBJ2-5, so the J call may be wrong. Germline assignment: CDR1 MNHEY and CDR2 SVGAGI. This CDR3 contains 14 residues. The CDR3 coding sequence is TGTGCCAGCAGACCCCCCTCAGGGATCGGGACCCAGTACTTC. As protein: CASRPPSGIGTQYF.

This clonotype was seen a few times. The chain employs TRBV10-3 and TRBJ2-1; D perhaps matches TRBD2 (5 bases). The CDR3 sequence is 14 residues long. V lost 0 bases and J lost 4, with 7 bases in between. Germline CDR1 reads ENHRY; CDR2 reads SYGVKD. CDR3 in amino acids: CAISESTGYNEQFF. In DNA, the CDR3 is TGTGCCATCAGTGAGTCGACGGGGTACAATGAGCAGTTCTTC.

V is TRBV7-9 and J is TRBJ2-7, with 7 bases aligning to TRBD2. CDR3 length: 13 amino acids. Per the germline V gene, CDR1 is SEHNR and CDR2 is FQNEAQ (reference sequence). With 8 bases clipped from V and 3 bases from J, the junction kept 7 bases outside the gene matches. The CDR3, as DNA: TGTGCCAGCCGCCGGGACTACTACTACGAGCAGTACTTC. It is translated as CASRRDYYYEQYF. Complete variable domain (other parts from reference TRBV7-9 and TRBJ2-7): DTGVSQNPRHKITKRGQNVTFRCDPISEHNRLYWYRQTLGQGPEFLTYFQNEAQLEKSRLLSDRFSAERPKGSFSTLEIQRTEQGDSAMYLCASRRDYYYEQYFGPGTRLTVT.

The J gene is TRBJ2-7, the V gene TRBV5-1; 7 positions match TRBD1. The germline V gene encodes CDR1 SGHRS and CDR2 YFSETQ. The J segment lost 4 bases and the V segment lost 4 bases, leaving 14 bases of the junction unmatched. The CDR3 extends over 16 amino acids. CDR3 region: CASSRTGGWDGYEQYF. CDR3 bases: TGCGCCAGCAGCAGGACAGGCGGGTGGGACGGGTACGAGCAGTACTTC. Using reference TRBV5-1 and TRBJ2-7 for the parts outside the CDR3, the full variable domain is KAGVTQTPRYLIKTRGQQVTLSCSPISGHRSVSWYQQTPGQGLQFLFEYFSETQRNKGNFPGRFSGRQFSNSRSEMNVSTLELGDSALYLCASSRTGGWDGYEQYFGPGTRLTVT.

The rearrangement uses TRBV20-1 and TRBJ1-1; D possibly corresponds to TRBD1 (6 bases). The CDR3 runs to 16 residues. Per the germline V gene, CDR1 is DFQATT and CDR2 is SNEGSKA (reference sequence). The V and J ends lost 5 bases and 6 bases respectively, with 25 bases between them. The CDR3 sequence is CSAAHIDRPEGAEAFF. CDR3 coding DNA: TGCAGTGCTGCCCATATTGACAGGCCCGAAGGCGCTGAAGCTTTCTTT.

This clonotype was detected only a few times. The chain recombines TRBV4-1 with TRBJ2-7, with TRBD1 matching over 8 bases. The CDR3 spans 15 residues. V lost 3 bases to trimming and J lost 0 bases; unmatched junction nucleotides: 4. CDR1 is MGHRA and CDR2 is YSYEKL in the germline V gene. This CDR3 is CASSQVGQASYEQYF. The CDR3, as DNA: TGCGCCAGCAGCCAGGTGGGACAGGCCTCCTACGAGCAGTACTTC.

The chain recombines TRBV4-2 with TRBJ1-5, with D uncertain. The CDR3 is 14 residues long. Trimming removed 4 bases at V and 7 bases at J, with 14 bases between. CDR1 LGHNA and CDR2 YNFKEQ come from the germline V gene. The CDR3 DNA follows: TGTGCCAGCAGCCCCGGTCCTTTTGGACAGCCCCAGCATTTT. Protein: CASSPGPFGQPQHF.

The chain couples TRBV15 to TRBJ2-1; weak D call: TRBD2 (5 bases). Germline V gene sequence: CDR1 LNHNV, CDR2 YYDKDF (reference sequence). The V and J ends lost 1 base and 0 bases respectively, with 7 bases between them. CDR3 length: 15 residues. DNA for the CDR3: TGTGCCACCAGCAGAGCAAGCGGCTCCTACAATGAGCAGTTCTTC. Its protein product is CATSRASGSYNEQFF. The full variable domain, its missing parts supplied by reference TRBV15 and TRBJ2-1, is DAMVIQNPRYQVTQFGKPVTLSCSQTLNHNVMYWYQQKSSQAPKLLFHYYDKDFNNEADTPDNFQSRRPNTSFCFLDIRSPGLGDTAMYLCATSRASGSYNEQFFGPGTRLTVL.

V gene TRBV12-3 or TRBV12-4 combines with J gene TRBJ2-5; tentative D call: TRBD2 (6 bases). V shed 2 bases and J shed 9 bases, with 10 bases lying between them. The CDR3 extends over 12 amino acids. The CDR3 spells CASSLRGDAQYF. In DNA form, the CDR3 reads TGTGCCAGCAGTTTACGCGGGGATGCCCAGTACTTC.